These 31 T cell receptor beta chains were all obtained from the same sample, sequenced in a study of blood T cell repertoires in COVID-19. Some clones are missing from TCRdb's copy, which holds only in-frame ones; the method was immunoSEQ multiplex PCR. This sample has 250,000 to 350,000 clones, with 90% found just once. Input material: PBMCs or T cells enriched from blood (not recorded which). The receptors derive from a woman aged 18 to 35 with acute COVID-19.

V and J are TRBV6-5 and TRBJ2-7, with D possibly matching TRBD1 (6 bases). Germline-derived CDR1 and CDR2 are MNHEY and SVGAGI. The CDR3 has 13 residues. V shed 9 bases and J shed 0 bases, with 12 bases lying between them. DNA of the CDR3: TGTGCCAGTCGGACAGATTACTCCTACGAGCAGTACTTC. Its protein is CASRTDYSYEQYF.

This chain joins TRBV18 and TRBJ1-1, with D unclear. V lost 3 bases to trimming and J lost 1 base, with 15 bases between them. Germline V gene lookup returns CDR1 KGHSH and CDR2 LQKENI. This CDR3 comprises 16 residues. The CDR3 DNA is TGTGCCAGCTCACCCCACCGGGGAAATCAGAACACTGAAGCTTTCTTT. This translates into CASSPHRGNQNTEAFF.

The chain employs TRBV5-1 and TRBJ2-1, with 9 bases matching TRBD1. The trim removed 4 bases at V and 1 base at J, leaving 3 bases unmatched. The CDR3 is 15 residues long. Germline CDR1 is SGHRS and CDR2 is YFSETQ. The CDR3, as DNA: TGCGCCAGCAGCCCGGACAGGGGATCCTACAATGAGCAGTTCTTC. It encodes CASSPDRGSYNEQFF. Drawing the rest from reference TRBV5-1 and TRBJ2-1, the complete variable domain is KAGVTQTPRYLIKTRGQQVTLSCSPISGHRSVSWYQQTPGQGLQFLFEYFSETQRNKGNFPGRFSGRQFSNSRSEMNVSTLELGDSALYLCASSPDRGSYNEQFFGPGTRLTVL.

This clone was seen just once. This sequence joins TRBV13 and TRBJ2-1, with D perhaps matching TRBD2 (5 bases). The V and J ends lost 5 bases and 9 bases respectively, with 8 bases between them. Germline CDR1 is PRHDT and CDR2 is FYEKMQ (reference sequence). The CDR3 runs to 11 residues. This chain's CDR3 is CASSPRGEQFF. The CDR3 DNA sequence: TGTGCCAGCAGCCCCCGGGGTGAGCAGTTCTTC.

V and J are TRBV6-5 and TRBJ2-3, with 12 positions matching TRBD2. CDR1 MNHEY and CDR2 SVGAGI come from the germline V gene. The CDR3 sequence is 15 residues long. V lost 6 bases and J lost 3; bases outside the gene matches: 4. CDR3 sequence: CASRRLAGETDTQYF. The CDR3 DNA is TGTGCCAGCAGGAGACTAGCGGGAGAGACAGATACGCAGTATTTT.

V gene TRBV9 combines with J gene TRBJ2-7; D perhaps matches TRBD1 (5 bases). V shed 0 bases and J shed 4 bases, with 14 bases lying between them. Germline values: CDR1 SGDLS, CDR2 YYNGEE. The length of the CDR3 is 15 residues. Here the CDR3 reads CASSVEGRVGYEQYF. The DNA of the CDR3 is TGTGCCAGCAGCGTAGAAGGCAGGGTAGGGTACGAGCAGTACTTC.

The chain couples TRBV5-1 to TRBJ2-1; maybe TRBD1 (5 bases). CDR3 length: 16 residues. The germline CDR1 and CDR2 sequences are SGHRS and YFSETQ. Between the trimmed V and J ends, which lost 1 base and 0 bases, there was a span of 11 bases. CDR3 DNA sequence: TGCGCCAGCAGCTTGTGGGGCGAGAGCTCCTACAATGAGCAGTTCTTC. Residues: CASSLWGESSYNEQFF.

V and J are TRBV28 and TRBJ1-1; a weak D match, TRBD1 (5 bases). The CDR3 length is 12 residues. V lost 6 bases and J 4 bases, leaving 9 bases between the germline ends. Germline CDR1 is MDHEN and CDR2 is SYDVKM. The CDR3 sequence: CASRGRGTEAFF. Here the CDR3 DNA reads TGTGCCAGCAGGGGGCGGGGCACTGAAGCTTTCTTT.

V and J are TRBV30 and TRBJ1-4; D is ambiguous. Germline CDR1 GTSNPN, CDR2 SVGIG (reference sequence). V lost 2 bases and J lost 11, with 9 bases in between. CDR3 size: 11 residues. As DNA, the CDR3 is TGTGCCTGGAGTCCGAGCGAGAAACTGTTTTTT. It specifies CAWSPSEKLFF. The variable domain in full, with the rest retrieved from reference TRBV30 and TRBJ1-4, is SQTIHQWPATLVQPVGSPLSLECTVEGTSNPNLYWYRQAAGRGLQLLFYSVGIGQISSEVPQNLSASRPQDRQFILSSKKLLLSDSGFYLCAWSPSEKLFFGSGTQLSVL.

The chain couples TRBV14 to TRBJ2-7, with 9 bases aligning to TRBD1. Germline V CDR1 and CDR2: SGHDN, FVKESK. V lost 4 bases, J lost 4 bases, and 8 bases stayed unmatched. The CDR3 has 15 amino acids. CDR3 residues: CASSLQGTGIYEQYF. As DNA, the CDR3 is TGTGCCAGCAGCCTACAGGGGACAGGGATATACGAGCAGTACTTC.

The chain is built from TRBV5-4 and TRBJ2-1, with unresolved D. Trimming took off 4 bases at V and 14 bases at J, with 16 bases between the two ends. The CDR3 spans 12 residues. Per the germline V gene, CDR1 is SGHNT and CDR2 is YYREEE (reference sequence). The CDR3 protein is CASSRQSGLEFF. The CDR3 DNA reads as TGTGCCAGCAGCCGCCAGTCTGGCCTCGAGTTCTTC.

This sequence joins TRBV9 and TRBJ1-3; D is uncertain. The CDR3 has 16 residues. With 1 base removed from V and 0 bases from J, the gap between germline ends came to 11 bases. Germline-derived CDR1 and CDR2 are SGDLS and YYNGEE. Here the CDR3 reads CASSVKTGNSGNTIYF. DNA for the CDR3: TGTGCCAGCAGCGTAAAGACGGGGAACTCTGGAAACACCATATATTTT.

V and J are TRBV11-3 and TRBJ2-5, with 12 bases fitting TRBD2. CDR1 SGHNT and CDR2 YENEEA come from the germline V gene. J lost 4 bases, V lost 1 base, and 4 bases had no gene match. The CDR3 is 16 residues long. CDR3 residues: CASSLGLAGEGETQYF. Here the CDR3 DNA reads TGTGCCAGCAGCTTAGGACTAGCGGGAGAGGGAGAGACCCAGTACTTC.

The chain combines TRBV11-3 with TRBJ1-6; 11 bases map to TRBD1. The CDR3 extends over 14 amino acids. The germline gives CDR1 SGHNT, CDR2 YENEEA. J lost 8 bases, V lost 5 bases, and 2 bases had no gene match. CDR3: CASSQGQGDSPLHF. CDR3 bases: TGTGCCAGCAGCCAGGGACAGGGGGATTCACCCCTCCACTTT.

The gene calls are TRBV21-1 and TRBJ2-7; the table calls TRBD1, which could not be checked here. TRBV21-1 is designated a pseudogene. This CDR3 region has 15 residues. CDR3 in amino acids: CASSLCPGHSYEQYF. CDR3 sequence (DNA): TGTGCCAGCAGCCTCTGTCCGGGACACAGCTACGAGCAGTACTTC.

V usage is TRBV24-1 and J usage is TRBJ1-5; TRBD1 might be the D (5 bases). Trimming stripped 3 bases from V and 6 bases from J, with 14 bases between. Per the germline V gene, CDR1 is KGHDR and CDR2 is SFDVKD. The CDR3 consists of 15 residues. This CDR3 is CATSDPQGGGQPQHF. The CDR3 nucleotides read TGTGCCACCAGTGATCCCCAGGGAGGTGGTCAGCCCCAGCATTTT.

This chain links TRBV10-3 with TRBJ1-1; TRBD1 matches 11 bases. CDR1 is ENHRY and CDR2 is SYGVKD in the germline V gene. V dropped 0 bases and J dropped 7; count of bases not matched to a gene: 4. This CDR3 region has 15 residues. The CDR3, as DNA: TGTGCCATCAGTGAGTCTGGGACAGGGGGATTTGAAGCTTTCTTT. Translating it yields CAISESGTGGFEAFF.

J is TRBJ1-1 and V is TRBV12-3 or TRBV12-4; no clear D. V lost 7 bases and J 1 base, leaving 10 bases between the germline ends. The CDR3 is 13 amino acids. This CDR3 is CASTFTRNTEAFF. As DNA, the CDR3 is TGTGCCAGCACGTTTACGAGGAACACTGAAGCTTTCTTT.

The chain carries TRBV7-3 and TRBJ2-1; unclear D gene. Trimming pared 2 bases from V and 9 bases from J, leaving 11 bases between. CDR3 length: 13 amino acids. Germline V lookup: CDR1 SGHTA, CDR2 FQGTGA. CDR3 protein: CASSLGSRGEQFF. DNA of the CDR3: TGTGCCAGCAGCTTAGGGTCTAGAGGTGAGCAGTTCTTC.

This clone was recorded only once. This sequence joins TRBV11-3 and TRBJ2-7; the D is unclear. V was shortened by 3 bases and J by 7 bases, with 10 bases between the two germline ends. The CDR3 is 12 residues long. Per germline, CDR1 SGHNT and CDR2 YENEEA. The CDR3 DNA follows: TGTGCCAGCAGCTTCGAGGAAACAGAGCAGTACTTC. Translation gives CASSFEETEQYF.

V and J are TRBV7-9 and TRBJ1-1; the match to TRBD1 covers 8 bases. The CDR3 sequence is 16 residues long. Germline V lookup: CDR1 SEHNR, CDR2 FQNEAQ (reference sequence). The V segment lost 1 base and the J segment 3 bases; nucleotides outside the gene matches: 7. CDR3 coding DNA: TGTGCCAGCAGCTTAGAACCAGGGGGCCTAGACACTGAAGCTTTCTTT. Its translation: CASSLEPGGLDTEAFF.

This rearrangement joins TRBV5-6 to TRBJ1-6; D is undetermined. This CDR3 is 13 amino acids long. Trimming took off 3 bases at V and 6 bases at J, with 7 bases between the two ends. The V gene's germline CDR1 is SGHDT and CDR2 YYEEEE. For the CDR3, the DNA is TGTGCCAGCAGCTCTTCGAGTAATTCACCCCTCCACTTT. Its protein product is CASSSSSNSPLHF.

The V call is TRBV15, the J call TRBJ1-1, with TRBD1 matching 8 bases. The CDR3 loop spans 15 amino acids. Trimming removed 2 bases from V and 5 bases from J; junction bases left unmatched: 7. Germline values: CDR1 LNHNV, CDR2 YYDKDF (reference sequence). Here the CDR3 reads CATSRLPDRETEAFF. As DNA, the CDR3 is TGTGCCACCAGCAGACTACCGGACAGGGAGACTGAAGCTTTCTTT.

This clone was seen a handful of times. The chain joins TRBV19 to TRBJ1-1; no definite D call. The CDR3 runs 13 residues. Germline values: CDR1 LNHDA, CDR2 SQIVND (reference sequence). The ends were cut back, 10 bases at V and 6 bases at J, with 18 bases in the middle. Here the CDR3 DNA reads TGTGCCACCCAAGAGGGCGTGGTCGCTGAAGCTTTCTTT. It translates to CATQEGVVAEAFF.

V gene TRBV5-1 combines with J gene TRBJ1-1; no definite D call. The germline CDR1 and CDR2 sequences are SGHRS and YFSETQ. The CDR3 consists of 14 residues. Trimming pared 5 bases from V and 4 bases from J, leaving 15 bases between. The CDR3 nucleotides are TGCGCCAGCAGTGGTGGAGGGCTTCGCACTGAAGCTTTCTTT. Translated: CASSGGGLRTEAFF. Filled out from reference TRBV5-1 and TRBJ1-1, the complete variable domain reads KAGVTQTPRYLIKTRGQQVTLSCSPISGHRSVSWYQQTPGQGLQFLFEYFSETQRNKGNFPGRFSGRQFSNSRSEMNVSTLELGDSALYLCASSGGGLRTEAFFGQGTRLTVV.

This clone was counted once. V gene TRBV19 combines with J gene TRBJ2-5; 9 bases map to TRBD1. The ends lost 5 bases at V and 6 bases at J; junction bases unmatched: 7. Germline V gene lookup returns CDR1 LNHDA and CDR2 SQIVND (reference sequence). The CDR3 is made up of 14 amino acids. DNA for the CDR3: TGTGCCAGTAGTGCAGGGACAGGGAAAAAGACCCAGTACTTC. Protein: CASSAGTGKKTQYF.

The chain has TRBV6-6 and TRBJ2-1; a weak D match, TRBD2 (6 bases). Per the germline V gene, CDR1 is MNHNY and CDR2 is SVGAGI (reference sequence). Trimming removed 5 bases from V and 2 bases from J, with 19 bases in between. The CDR3 is 17 amino acids. Written as DNA, the CDR3 is TGTGCCAGCAGTCCGTCCGTCCGGGAGCTAACCTACAATGAGCAGTTCTTC. It is translated as CASSPSVRELTYNEQFF.

The chain recombines TRBV5-1 with TRBJ2-7, with TRBD2 identical over 12 bases. Germline trimming cut 4 bases from V and 2 bases from J; bases unmatched to any gene: 4. Germline CDR1 reads SGHRS; CDR2 reads YFSETQ. This CDR3 region has 15 residues. The DNA of the CDR3 is TGCGCCAGCAGCATGACTAGCGGGGGAACCTACGAGCAGTACTTC. This encodes CASSMTSGGTYEQYF.

The V call is TRBV25-1, the J call TRBJ2-1, with 9 bases matching TRBD1. V shed 8 bases, J shed 7 bases, and the junction held 9 bases outside the gene matches. This CDR3 region has 14 residues. The V gene's germline CDR1 is MGHDK and CDR2 SYGVNS. CDR3 residues: CASQGTGSVNEQFF. In DNA, the CDR3 is TGTGCCAGCCAAGGGACAGGGTCGGTTAATGAGCAGTTCTTC.

The V gene is TRBV7-2, the J gene TRBJ2-5, with a weak D call TRBD1 (6 bases). V lost 1 base, J lost 5 bases, and 11 bases lay in between. In germline, CDR1 is SGHTA, CDR2 FQGNSA. There are 14 residues in the CDR3. For the CDR3, the DNA is TGTGCCAGCAGCTTAGTGGGGGCTCAGGAGACCCAGTACTTC. This translates into CASSLVGAQETQYF.

This chain uses TRBV9 with TRBJ1-4; 7 bases map to TRBD1. The V segment lost 3 bases and the J segment 7 bases; nucleotides outside the gene matches: 3. Germline CDR1 is SGDLS and CDR2 is YYNGEE. The CDR3 has 13 amino acids. The DNA of the CDR3 is TGTGCCAGCAGCGGCGGGACAGTTGAAAAACTGTTTTTT. Translating it yields CASSGGTVEKLFF.